Each of the 2 T cell receptor beta chains below was sequenced from the same sample in a study of blood T cell repertoires in COVID-19. The table came from immunoSEQ multiplex PCR; TCRdb's copy has only in-frame clones and leaves some out. Of 85,000 to 100,000 clones listed, 65% to 90% are singletons. Sequenced sample: peripheral blood. These receptors all come from a man in his fifties or sixties with acute or convalescent COVID-19.

The V call is TRBV12-3 or TRBV12-4, the J call TRBJ2-7, with D unclear. The CDR3 runs 13 residues. The V end lost 3 bases, the J end lost 1 base, and 7 bases lay between the germline ends. The CDR3 region has the DNA TGTGCCAGCAGTTTGGTCAGATCCTACGAGCAGTACTTC. Its translation is CASSLVRSYEQYF.

This chain connects TRBV12-3 or TRBV12-4 to TRBJ2-2, with D possibly being TRBD1 (6 bases). V lost 8 bases and J 5 bases, leaving 12 bases between the germline ends. The CDR3 contains 13 residues. The DNA for the CDR3 is TGTGCCAGCGGGGACGACAGGACCGGGGAGCTGTTTTTT. Protein: CASGDDRTGELFF.